The sequence of this T cell receptor beta chain was determined in a study of T cell changes during pregnancy in multiple sclerosis (dated by TCRdb to between 2019 and 2020). A note on the overall study: The study examined how the T cell repertoire changed over the course of pregnancy in women with multiple sclerosis.

The protocol used for the library was the immunoSEQ multiplex PCR assay. As stored in TCRdb, this immuneACCESS dataset retains in-frame rearrangements with V and J assigned. A fraction of the clones does not appear; measured against another copy, unresolved V genes explain less than half of the discrepancy, and the remainder lacks a known reason. The sample table shows about 89,000 clones, and about 93% are seen once. 0.65% to 0.95% of the sample is in the top ten clones. As concerns this clone: There is no known antigen for this receptor. Per-base qualities were not stored, and no clone one base away is much larger.

This clonotype originated in a female donor with multiple sclerosis, enrolled in a pregnancy study. The material was peripheral blood, obtained in the third trimester of pregnancy.

The CDR3 has the sequence CASSPNPSGSHNSPLHF. The DNA sequence is given as TGTGCCAGCTCACCAAATCCCTCAGGGTCGCATAATTCACCCCTCCACTTT. The rearranged segments are TRBV18 and TRBJ1-6, and the D gene may be TRBD1, 5 bases matching. V is clipped by 2 bases and J by 5 bases, and the sequence between their germline boundaries is 16 bases long. Counted from cysteine to phenylalanine, this CDR3 has 17 amino acids. The entry retains the CDR3 DNA only, 51 bases that are in frame from base 1. According to the germline V gene, CDR1 reads KGHSH and CDR2 reads LQKENI.